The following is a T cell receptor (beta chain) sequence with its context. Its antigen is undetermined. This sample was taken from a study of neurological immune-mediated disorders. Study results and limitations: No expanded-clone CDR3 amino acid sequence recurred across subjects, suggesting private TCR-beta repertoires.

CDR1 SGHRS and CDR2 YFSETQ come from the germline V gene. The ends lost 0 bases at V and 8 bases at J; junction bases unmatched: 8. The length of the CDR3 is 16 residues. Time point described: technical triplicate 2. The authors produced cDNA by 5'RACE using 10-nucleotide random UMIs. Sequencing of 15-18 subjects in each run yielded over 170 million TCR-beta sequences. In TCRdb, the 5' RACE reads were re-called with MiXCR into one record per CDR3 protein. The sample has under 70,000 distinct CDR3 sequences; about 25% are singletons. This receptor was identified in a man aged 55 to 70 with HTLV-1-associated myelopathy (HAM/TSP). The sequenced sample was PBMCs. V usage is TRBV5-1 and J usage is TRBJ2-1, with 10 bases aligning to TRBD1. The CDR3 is CASSLGEGTGVDEQFF. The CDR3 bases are TGCGCCAGCAGCTTGGGGGAGGGGACAGGGGTAGATGAGCAGTTCTTC.